These 24 T cell receptor beta chains originate from one sample sequenced in a study of cytomegalovirus exposure and HLA in healthy donors. Primers: 60 Vbeta forward and 13 Jbeta reverse. Generated by immunoSEQ multiplex PCR, the TCRdb table keeps only in-frame clones and is missing some. This sample lists 45,000 or so clones; its ten largest clones have 8% to 10%. Sequencing was carried out using PBMCs. The receptors stem from a male donor in good health and CMV-seronegative.

The chain couples TRBV18 to TRBJ2-5; D gene uncertain. TRBJ2-7 matches the DNA end more closely, so the J call is doubtful. This CDR3 has 15 residues. Germline-derived CDR1 and CDR2 are KGHSH and LQKENI. CDR3 amino acids: CASSPTPGSHYEQYF. CDR3 DNA sequence: TGTGCCAGCTCACCCACCCCCGGGTCTCACTACGAGCAGTACTTC.

This chain uses TRBV6-5 with TRBJ1-2; 7 nucleotides match TRBD1. Trimming cost V 5 bases and J 4 bases; bases outside gene matches: 7. CDR1 MNHEY and CDR2 SVGAGI come from the germline V gene. CDR3 length: 14 residues. DNA for the CDR3: TGTGCCAGCAGTAGACAGGGCCCTGGCTATGGCTACACCTTC. It encodes CASSRQGPGYGYTF.

The chain combines TRBV4-1 with TRBJ2-1; the match to TRBD1 covers 10 bases. The germline V gene encodes CDR1 MGHRA and CDR2 YSYEKL. This CDR3 has 16 amino acids. The V gene end was trimmed by 5 bases and the J gene end by 5 bases; junction bases not matched to a gene: 9. The CDR3, as DNA: TGCGCCAGCAGCGGGCCGACAGGGGGCTTCGACAATGAGCAGTTCTTC. Translated, it gives CASSGPTGGFDNEQFF.

The V call is TRBV6-4, the J call TRBJ2-1; 10 bases map to TRBD2. Losses at the gene ends were 4 bases for V and 9 bases for J; bases not matched to a gene: 6. The CDR3 extends over 14 amino acids. Germline CDR1 and CDR2: MRHNA and SNTAGT. Written as DNA, the CDR3 is TGTGCCAGCAGTGGGCTAGCGGGAGCTAGTGAGCAGTTCTTC. Translated: CASSGLAGASEQFF.

The chain couples TRBV19 to TRBJ1-5, with a tentative D call TRBD1 (5 bases). Germline V gene sequence: CDR1 LNHDA, CDR2 SQIVND (reference sequence). V was trimmed by 0 bases and J by 6 bases, leaving 12 bases between them. CDR3 size: 15 residues. Written as DNA, the CDR3 is TGTGCCAGTAGTATAGATACGGGGGTGGGTCAGCCCCAGCATTTT. It is translated as CASSIDTGVGQPQHF.

The rearrangement uses TRBV29-1 and TRBJ2-3, with 11 bases lining up with TRBD2. Germline assignment: CDR1 SQVTM and CDR2 ANQGSEA. The CDR3 spans 15 residues. V lost 6 bases to trimming and J lost 1 base; unmatched junction nucleotides: 6. Here the CDR3 reads CSVGGTSGGTDTQYF. The CDR3 nucleotides are TGCAGCGTGGGAGGGACTAGCGGAGGCACAGATACGCAGTATTTT.

The V and J genes are TRBV28 and TRBJ1-1, with D unclear. Trimming took off 2 bases at V and 4 bases at J, with 11 bases between the two ends. This CDR3 spans 14 amino acids. CDR1 is MDHEN, CDR2 SYDVKM, per germline. CDR3 DNA sequence: TGTGCCAGCAGTTTAGAAGCCCGGAGCACTGAAGCTTTCTTT. It yields the protein CASSLEARSTEAFF. Combining the CDR3 with reference TRBV28 and TRBJ1-1 gives the whole variable domain DVKVTQSSRYLVKRTGEKVFLECVQDMDHENMFWYRQDPGLGLRLIYFSYDVKMKEKGDIPEGYSVSREKKERFSLILESASTNQTSMYLCASSLEARSTEAFFGQGTRLTVV.

V usage is TRBV6-6 and J usage is TRBJ2-3; no definite D call. The CDR3 covers 13 residues. In germline, CDR1 is MNHNY, CDR2 SVGAGI (reference sequence). The V and J ends lost 7 bases and 1 base respectively, with 9 bases between them. The CDR3 here is CASTSGGTDTQYF. CDR3 in DNA: TGTGCCAGCACCTCCGGAGGCACAGATACGCAGTATTTT.

The V gene is TRBV5-4, the J gene TRBJ2-5; 10 bases are a match to TRBD1. The V gene's germline CDR1 is SGHNT and CDR2 YYREEE (reference sequence). The CDR3 is 15 amino acids. V trimming: 3 bases; J trimming: 4 bases; junction bases outside the gene matches: 6. CDR3 loop: CASSSPGQGRETQYF. CDR3 DNA sequence: TGTGCCAGCAGCTCACCGGGACAGGGGAGAGAGACCCAGTACTTC. Supplemented by reference TRBV5-4 and TRBJ2-5, the full variable domain reads ETGVTQSPTHLIKTRGQQVTLRCSSQSGHNTVSWYQQALGQGPQFIFQYYREEENGRGNFPPRFSGLQFPNYSSELNVNALELDDSALYLCASSSPGQGRETQYFGPGTRLLVL.

V and J are TRBV7-3 and TRBJ1-1, with 7 bases matching TRBD1. Per germline, CDR1 SGHTA and CDR2 FQGTGA. The CDR3 totals 15 residues. Trimming took 5 bases from V and 5 from J; bases not matched to a gene: 11. As DNA, the CDR3 is TGTGCCAGCAGCCCCCAGACAGGGAGGAGTACTGAAGCTTTCTTT. It encodes CASSPQTGRSTEAFF. The full variable domain, in which reference TRBV7-3 and TRBJ1-1 provide the parts outside the CDR3, is GAGVSQTPSNKVTEKGKYVELRCDPISGHTALYWYRQSLGQGPEFLIYFQGTGAADDSGLPNDRFFAVRPEGSVSTLKIQRTERGDSAVYLCASSPQTGRSTEAFFGQGTRLTVV.

The V gene is TRBV2, the J gene TRBJ2-5; no definite D call. Trimming shortened V by 4 bases and J by 5 bases, and 5 bases separated the two germline ends. The CDR3 spans 11 residues. CDR1 and CDR2 from the germline V gene are SNHLY and FYNNEI. CDR3 nucleotides: TGTGCCAGCAGTGTCAGGGAGACCCAGTACTTC. Translating it yields CASSVRETQYF. The full variable domain, its missing parts supplied by reference TRBV2 and TRBJ2-5, is EPEVTQTPSHQVTQMGQEVILRCVPISNHLYFYWYRQILGQKVEFLVSFYNNEISEKSEIFDDQFSVERPDGSNFTLKIRSTKLEDSAMYFCASSVRETQYFGPGTRLLVL.

The chain combines TRBV28 with TRBJ1-3; the D gene is possibly TRBD1 (6 bases). With 5 bases removed from V and 4 bases from J, the gap between germline ends came to 12 bases. Germline CDR1 and CDR2: MDHEN and SYDVKM. CDR3 length: 14 residues. DNA for the CDR3: TGTGCCAGCAGTACCGGACAGTACGGAAACACCATATATTTT. It codes for CASSTGQYGNTIYF.

The V call is TRBV11-1, the J call TRBJ1-1, with 8 bases aligning to TRBD1. V lost 5 bases, J lost 7 bases, and 3 bases stayed unmatched. This CDR3 has 12 residues. Germline V gene sequence: CDR1 SGHAT, CDR2 FQDESV (reference sequence). This CDR3 is CASSHDRGEAFF. The CDR3 region has the DNA TGTGCCAGCAGCCACGACAGGGGTGAAGCTTTCTTT. Variable domain in full (rest from reference TRBV11-1 and TRBJ1-1): EAEVAQSPRYKITEKSQAVAFWCDPISGHATLYWYRQILGQGPELLVQFQDESVVDDSQLPKDRFSAERLKGVDSTLKIQPAELGDSAMYLCASSHDRGEAFFGQGTRLTVV.

The rearrangement uses TRBV11-2 and TRBJ2-1; D perhaps matches TRBD2 (6 bases). The germline gives CDR1 SGHAT, CDR2 FQNNGV. The CDR3 is made up of 13 amino acids. V was shortened by 3 bases and J by 10 bases, with 13 bases between the two germline ends. CDR3 coding DNA: TGTGCCAGCAGCTTCGGGACTCAGGCGGAGCAGTTCTTC. It encodes CASSFGTQAEQFF.

The J gene is TRBJ1-1, the V gene TRBV5-1, with D perhaps TRBD1 (5 bases). CDR1 is SGHRS, CDR2 YFSETQ, per germline. Trimming left V 7 bases short and J 0 bases short, with 7 bases between. This CDR3 is 12 amino acids long. CDR3 protein: CASGDLNTEAFF. For the CDR3, the DNA is TGCGCCAGCGGGGACTTGAACACTGAAGCTTTCTTT. Drawing the rest from reference TRBV5-1 and TRBJ1-1, the complete variable domain is KAGVTQTPRYLIKTRGQQVTLSCSPISGHRSVSWYQQTPGQGLQFLFEYFSETQRNKGNFPGRFSGRQFSNSRSEMNVSTLELGDSALYLCASGDLNTEAFFGQGTRLTVV.

This rearrangement joins TRBV11-2 to TRBJ2-2; D gene uncertain. V lost 6 bases and J lost 7, with 12 bases in between. The CDR3 contains 13 residues. Germline V CDR1 and CDR2: SGHAT, FQNNGV. The CDR3 region is CASSPTLDGELFF. The CDR3 nucleotides read TGTGCCAGCAGTCCTACCCTAGACGGGGAGCTGTTTTTT.

The chain couples TRBV7-3 to TRBJ2-7; 9 bases are a match to TRBD1. The CDR3 loop spans 18 amino acids. Germline CDR1 and CDR2: SGHTA and FQGTGA. The V segment lost 2 bases and the J segment 3 bases; nucleotides outside the gene matches: 14. The CDR3 DNA follows: TGTGCCAGCAGCTTATCCCGACGCTGGACAGGGGCGCTCTACGAGCAGTACTTC. Translating gives CASSLSRRWTGALYEQYF.

Details on this clone: Other DNA variants within this sample encode the same CDR3. This chain links TRBV27 with TRBJ2-7; no definite D call. This CDR3 is 15 amino acids long. The germline V and J ends were trimmed by 5 bases and 0 bases, with 14 bases remaining between them. Germline V gene data show CDR1 as MNHEY and CDR2 as SMNVEV (reference sequence). CDR3 coding DNA: TGTGCCAGCAGTCCCACCAGTCCTAGCTCCTACGAGCAGTACTTC. It is translated as CASSPTSPSSYEQYF.

The chain combines TRBV5-1 with TRBJ1-1; D unclear. CDR3 size: 14 residues. Looked up from germline, CDR1 is SGHRS and CDR2 is YFSETQ. Trimming took 5 bases from V and 2 from J, leaving 13 bases between them. The CDR3 loop reads CASRTLTKNTEAFF. For the CDR3, the DNA is TGCGCCAGCAGGACCTTAACTAAAAACACTGAAGCTTTCTTT.

The V and J genes are TRBV18 and TRBJ1-5; the D gene is possibly TRBD1 (5 bases). CDR1 is KGHSH and CDR2 is LQKENI in the germline V gene. The CDR3 sequence is 17 residues long. Trimming cost V 2 bases and J 3 bases, with 17 bases left between them. The CDR3 DNA is TGTGCCAGCTCACCATCGGACAAAGTCCCGTTCAATCAGCCCCAGCATTTT. Translating it yields CASSPSDKVPFNQPQHF.

V gene TRBV28 combines with J gene TRBJ2-5; TRBD2 agrees at 7 bases. Germline loops: CDR1 MDHEN, CDR2 SYDVKM. The CDR3 extends over 17 amino acids. V lost 2 bases to trimming and J lost 5 bases; unmatched junction nucleotides: 14. DNA for the CDR3: TGTGCCAGCAGTTTAGGGAGGCTAGCGGTAGGGCGGGAGACCCAGTACTTC. It yields the protein CASSLGRLAVGRETQYF.

J is TRBJ2-7 and V is TRBV4-1, with 10 bases identical to TRBD2. This CDR3 has 18 amino acids. J gave up 5 bases and V 0 bases, and 13 bases lay outside the gene matches. The germline gives CDR1 MGHRA, CDR2 YSYEKL. CDR3: CASSQDRGELAGQNEQYF. The CDR3, as DNA: TGCGCCAGCAGCCAAGATCGGGGGGAACTAGCGGGACAGAACGAGCAGTACTTC.

The V call is TRBV7-2, the J call TRBJ2-7; 9 nucleotides agree with TRBD2. Losses at the gene ends were 3 bases for V and 4 bases for J; bases not matched to a gene: 10. The germline V gene encodes CDR1 SGHTA and CDR2 FQGNSA. The CDR3 runs to 16 residues. CDR3 protein: CASSLGGASGTYEQYF. Here the CDR3 DNA reads TGTGCCAGCAGCTTGGGGGGGGCTAGCGGGACATACGAGCAGTACTTC.

This rearrangement joins TRBV28 to TRBJ2-1; no firm D call. V was shortened by 1 base and J by 4 bases, with 8 bases between the two germline ends. CDR1 and CDR2 from the germline V gene are MDHEN and SYDVKM. The CDR3 is made up of 14 amino acids. This CDR3 reads CASSLLGLYNEQFF. CDR3 DNA: TGTGCCAGCAGTTTATTGGGCTTATACAATGAGCAGTTCTTC.